This T cell receptor (beta chain) is drawn from a study of persistence of HIV-infected CD4 T cells. CDR1 is MNHEY, CDR2 SVGEGT, per germline. Trimming removed 3 bases from V and 6 bases from J, with 11 bases in between. The CDR3 length is 13 residues. Stimulation used around 10 ug/mL lysate from CMV-infected fibroblasts. Sorting of responding CD4+ T cells relied on upregulated CD40 ligand together with CD69. This was the immunoSEQ version 4 assay in survey mode. Here immunoSEQ multiplex PCR was the method, and the copy in TCRdb shows in-frame clones only, minus some. Here the sample spans about 7,000 clones, over 60% being singletons. A note on this clone: What it binds is not known.

The chain recombines TRBV6-2 or TRBV6-3 with TRBJ1-2; D perhaps matches TRBD1 (6 bases). The material sequenced was CD4+ T cells sorted from PBMCs after roughly 19-hour stimulation, taken from a patient who received antiretroviral therapy. The TCR was taken from an adult woman with HIV who was CMV-seropositive. In DNA form, the CDR3 reads TGTGCCAGCAGTTATATTGACAGGAATGGCTACACCTTC. This gives the protein CASSYIDRNGYTF.